What follows are 12 T cell receptor beta chains derived from one specimen sequenced in a study of PD-1 blockade in classical Hodgkin lymphoma. Each and every patient relapsed after autologous stem cell transplantation, and patients got differing brentuximab vedotin exposure. Only in-frame clones appear in the TCRdb table, and some are missing; sequencing was by immunoSEQ multiplex PCR. The sample yields 9,500 to 14,000 clones, approximately 84% seen once. Sample: peripheral blood mononuclear cells (PBMCs), taken at baseline. Every receptor here comes from a human donor with classical Hodgkin lymphoma.

This clone was picked up one time. The chain carries TRBV11-2 and TRBJ1-1; D not resolved. CDR3 length: 12 amino acids. The V gene lost 0 bases and the J gene lost 10 bases, with 9 bases spanning the gap. Per the germline V gene, CDR1 is SGHAT and CDR2 is FQNNGV. The CDR3 bases are TGTGCCAGCAGCTTAGATAGACGGGGAGCTTTCTTT. Translating it yields CASSLDRRGAFF.

A single count supports this clone. This chain connects TRBV27 to TRBJ2-6; D call uncertain. CDR1 is MNHEY and CDR2 is SMNVEV in the germline V gene (reference sequence). CDR3 length: 13 residues. Trimming removed 0 bases from V and 3 bases from J, with 0 bases in between. Here the CDR3 DNA reads TGTGCCAGCAGTTTATCTGGGGCCAACGTCCTGACTTTC. Protein product: CASSLSGANVLTF.

This chain joins TRBV7-6 and TRBJ2-1; 9 bases are a match to TRBD2. The germline V gene has CDR1 SGHVS and CDR2 FNYEAQ. The trim removed 3 bases at V and 2 bases at J, leaving 2 bases unmatched. This CDR3 has 15 residues. CDR3 coding DNA: TGTGCCAGCAGCTTGGGACTAGCTCCCTACAATGAGCAGTTCTTC. It encodes CASSLGLAPYNEQFF.

The rearrangement joins TRBV7-2 to TRBJ2-2; tentatively, D is TRBD1 or TRBD2 (5 bases each). This CDR3 spans 14 amino acids. With 9 bases removed from V and 7 bases from J, the gap between germline ends came to 18 bases. CDR1 and CDR2 (germline): SGHTA, FQGNSA. CDR3 bases: TGTGCCAGTTCGTGGGGACCCCGGGACGGGGAGCTGTTTTTT. The encoded protein is CASSWGPRDGELFF. The complete variable domain, with remaining parts taken from reference TRBV7-2 and TRBJ2-2, reads GAGVSQSPSNKVTEKGKDVELRCDPISGHTALYWYRQSLGQGLEFLIYFQGNSAPDKSGLPSDRFSAERTGGSVSTLTIQRTQQEDSAVYLCASSWGPRDGELFFGEGSRLTVL.

This clone was detected only a few times. CDR3 amino acids: CASSLVLAGTETQYF. CDR3 DNA: TGTGCCAGCAGCTTGGTTCTAGCGGGGACGGAGACCCAGTACTTC. V and J are TRBV5-4 and TRBJ2-5; 9 bases are a match to TRBD2. Germline V CDR1 and CDR2: SGHNT, YYREEE (reference sequence). This CDR3 is 15 amino acids long. The V segment lost 0 bases and the J segment 5 bases; nucleotides outside the gene matches: 5.

The chain employs TRBV5-1 and TRBJ2-6; maybe TRBD1 (5 bases). This CDR3 has 15 amino acids. V lost 4 bases to trimming and J lost 4 bases, with 12 bases between them. In germline, CDR1 is SGHRS, CDR2 YFSETQ. In DNA form, the CDR3 reads TGCGCCAGCAGCGTCACAGGCCTCGGGGCCAACGTCCTGACTTTC. Its protein product is CASSVTGLGANVLTF.

This clone appeared once. The chain recombines TRBV4-1 with TRBJ2-3; the D gene is possibly TRBD1 (6 bases). V dropped 0 bases and J dropped 2 bases, with 18 bases sitting between them. The length of the CDR3 is 18 residues. Looked up from germline, CDR1 is MGHRA and CDR2 is YSYEKL. This CDR3 reads CASSQEGGEWGDTDTQYF. CDR3 in DNA: TGCGCCAGCAGCCAAGAAGGGGGAGAATGGGGCGACACAGATACGCAGTATTTT.

The CDR3 is CAISDPRNRGVGELFF. CDR3 bases: TGTGCCATCAGTGATCCCCGGAACAGGGGGGTCGGGGAGCTGTTTTTT. V usage is TRBV10-3 and J usage is TRBJ2-2; TRBD1 matches at 8 bases. V trimming: 3 bases; J trimming: 7 bases; junction bases outside the gene matches: 10. The CDR3 has 16 residues. Germline V gene sequence: CDR1 ENHRY, CDR2 SYGVKD.

The rearrangement links TRBV7-2 to TRBJ2-1, with 11 bases aligning to TRBD2. V lost 2 bases and J lost 8; bases outside the gene matches: 17. This CDR3 spans 19 amino acids. Germline CDR1 reads SGHTA; CDR2 reads FQGNSA. The CDR3 here is CASSLRRLSRLAGGHEQFF. CDR3 coding DNA: TGTGCCAGCAGCTTAAGGAGATTAAGTAGGCTAGCGGGAGGACATGAGCAGTTCTTC.

This clone has a handful of counts. This CDR3 is CASSLTGTSGRGETQYF. The CDR3 nucleotides read TGCGCCAGCAGCTTAACCGGGACTAGCGGGAGAGGAGAGACCCAGTACTTC. The rearrangement uses TRBV4-1 and TRBJ2-5; 14 bases agree with TRBD2. The CDR3 extends over 17 amino acids. V was pared by 5 bases and J by 4 bases, with 9 bases of the junction left unmatched. CDR1 MGHRA and CDR2 YSYEKL come from the germline V gene.

V and J are TRBV6-1 and TRBJ2-3, with 9 positions matching TRBD2. Germline V gene data show CDR1 as MNHNS and CDR2 as SASEGT. The CDR3 is made up of 15 amino acids. The trim removed 3 bases at V and 2 bases at J, leaving 3 bases unmatched. The DNA for the CDR3 is TGTGCCAGCAGTGAGGGACTAGCTTTCACAGATACGCAGTATTTT. Translation gives CASSEGLAFTDTQYF.

The gene calls are TRBV5-6 and TRBJ1-2, with D tentatively TRBD1 (6 bases). This CDR3 spans 13 amino acids. V shed 0 bases and J shed 6 bases, with 9 bases lying between them. Germline lookup yields CDR1 SGHDT and CDR2 YYEEEE. The CDR3 DNA sequence: TGTGCCAGCAGCTTGGGGGGGCAAAATGGCTACACCTTC. Amino acids: CASSLGGQNGYTF.